This T cell receptor beta chain comes out of a study of blood T cell repertoires in COVID-19. Across the study: Acute and convalescent COVID-19 samples came from the United States, Italy and Spain. The analysed material was cDNA or gDNA that came from T cells, B-cell-depleted T cells, or PBMCs.

In the study's own analysis: Nucleated cell counts were estimated from reference gene primer amplification. Generated by immunoSEQ multiplex PCR, the TCRdb table keeps only in-frame clones and is missing some. The V and J calls and clone size were taken over from that table, and D and trimming were inferred from the DNA. The table has some 110,000 clones, roughly four fifths seen once. The CDR3 length is 15 residues. Germline lookup yields CDR1 KGHSH and CDR2 LQKENI. Deletions cut 3 bases from V and 4 bases from J, with 12 bases between. This clone was detected once. The chain combines TRBV18 with TRBJ1-4; unclear D gene. The source is a man in his fifties or sixties with acute or convalescent COVID-19. Sequencing was carried out using peripheral blood. The CDR3 DNA follows: TGTGCCAGCTCACCTGGTACCGGTCTTAATGAAAAACTGTTTTTT. Its translation: CASSPGTGLNEKLFF.